The sequence of this T cell receptor beta chain was determined in a study of blood T cell repertoires in COVID-19. Measured with immunoSEQ multiplex PCR; TCRdb has only the in-frame clones, and not every one. The sample yields roughly 500,000 clones, roughly nine tenths seen once. From germline, CDR1 is KGHDR and CDR2 SFDVKD. The CDR3 extends over 17 amino acids. V was clipped by 9 bases and J by 4 bases; unmatched bases: 13. The V and J genes are TRBV24-1 and TRBJ2-1; 11 nucleotides agree with TRBD2. The sample was peripheral blood. The clonotype originates from a man aged 18 to 29 with COVID-19, enrolled during active disease. The CDR3 protein is CATAGGIAGGPYNEQFF. CDR3 DNA sequence: TGTGCCACCGCAGGGGGCATAGCGGGAGGGCCTTACAATGAGCAGTTCTTC.